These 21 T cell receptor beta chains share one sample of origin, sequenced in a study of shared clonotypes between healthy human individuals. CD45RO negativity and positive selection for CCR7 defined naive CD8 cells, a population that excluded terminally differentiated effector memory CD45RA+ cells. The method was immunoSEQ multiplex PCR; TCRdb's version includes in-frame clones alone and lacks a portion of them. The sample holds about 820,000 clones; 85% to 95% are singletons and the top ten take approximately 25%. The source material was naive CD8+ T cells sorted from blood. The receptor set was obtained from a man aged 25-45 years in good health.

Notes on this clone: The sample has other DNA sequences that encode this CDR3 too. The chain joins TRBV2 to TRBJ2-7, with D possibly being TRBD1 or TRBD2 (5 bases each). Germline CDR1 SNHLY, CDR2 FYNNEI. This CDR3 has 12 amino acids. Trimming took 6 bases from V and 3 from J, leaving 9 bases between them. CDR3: CASRGTYYEQYF. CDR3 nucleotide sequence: TGTGCCAGCAGAGGGACCTACTACGAGCAGTACTTC.

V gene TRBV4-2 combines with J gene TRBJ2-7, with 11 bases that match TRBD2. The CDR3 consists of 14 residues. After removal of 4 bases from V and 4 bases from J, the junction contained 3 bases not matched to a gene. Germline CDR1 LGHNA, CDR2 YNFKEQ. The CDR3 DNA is TGTGCCAGCAGCCCTCTAGCGGGAGGATACGAGCAGTACTTC. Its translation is CASSPLAGGYEQYF.

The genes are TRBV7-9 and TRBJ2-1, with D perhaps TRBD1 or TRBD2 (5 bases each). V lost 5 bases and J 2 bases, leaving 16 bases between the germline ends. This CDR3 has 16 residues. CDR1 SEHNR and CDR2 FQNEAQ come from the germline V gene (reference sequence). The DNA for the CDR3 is TGTGCCAGCAGCGTACCAGAGGGGAGCCCCTACAATGAGCAGTTCTTC. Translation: CASSVPEGSPYNEQFF.

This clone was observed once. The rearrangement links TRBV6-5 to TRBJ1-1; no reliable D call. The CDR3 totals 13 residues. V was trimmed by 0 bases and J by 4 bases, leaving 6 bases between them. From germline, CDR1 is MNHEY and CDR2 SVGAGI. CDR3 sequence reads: CASSYSSTTEAFF. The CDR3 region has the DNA TGTGCCAGCAGTTACTCTTCAACCACTGAAGCTTTCTTT.

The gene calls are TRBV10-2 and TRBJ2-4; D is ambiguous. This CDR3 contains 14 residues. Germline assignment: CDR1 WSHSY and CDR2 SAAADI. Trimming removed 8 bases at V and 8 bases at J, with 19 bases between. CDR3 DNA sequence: TGCGCCAGCGTATCTTGGACGGATCCGGACATTCAGTACTTC. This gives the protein CASVSWTDPDIQYF.

CDR3 in amino acids: CASSLRAGRFF. In DNA, the CDR3 is TGTGCCAGCAGTCTCCGGGCCGGCCGGTTCTTC. The V and J genes are TRBV2 and TRBJ2-1; D gene unclear. CDR1 is SNHLY, CDR2 FYNNEI, per germline. The CDR3 spans 11 residues. Trimming removed 5 bases from V and 15 bases from J, with 14 bases in between.

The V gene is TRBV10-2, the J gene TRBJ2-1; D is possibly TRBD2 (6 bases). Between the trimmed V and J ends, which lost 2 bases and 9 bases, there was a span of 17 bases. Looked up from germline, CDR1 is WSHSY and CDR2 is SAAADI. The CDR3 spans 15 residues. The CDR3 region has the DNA TGCGCCAGCAGTGAGGATGCGGGATTCTCGGGTGAGCAGTTCTTC. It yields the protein CASSEDAGFSGEQFF.

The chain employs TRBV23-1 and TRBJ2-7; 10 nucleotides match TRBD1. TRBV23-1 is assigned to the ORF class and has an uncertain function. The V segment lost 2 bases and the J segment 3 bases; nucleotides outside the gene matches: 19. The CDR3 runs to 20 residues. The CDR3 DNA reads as TGCGCCAGCAGTCAACCAAGGACAGGGGGGGATAACCTCGCTGACTACGAGCAGTACTTC. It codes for CASSQPRTGGDNLADYEQYF.

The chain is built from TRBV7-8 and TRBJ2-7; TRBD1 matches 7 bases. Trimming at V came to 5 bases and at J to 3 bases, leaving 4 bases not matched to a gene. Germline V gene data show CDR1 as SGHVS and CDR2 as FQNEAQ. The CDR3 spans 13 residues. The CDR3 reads CASSRQGNYEQYF. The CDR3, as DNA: TGTGCCAGCAGCAGACAGGGTAACTACGAGCAGTACTTC.

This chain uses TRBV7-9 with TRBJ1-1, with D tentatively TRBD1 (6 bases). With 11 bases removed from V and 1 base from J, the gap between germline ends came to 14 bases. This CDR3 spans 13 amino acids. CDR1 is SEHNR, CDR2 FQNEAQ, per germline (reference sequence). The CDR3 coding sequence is TGTGCCGGAACCGGGACAAAGAACACTGAAGCTTTCTTT. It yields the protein CAGTGTKNTEAFF.

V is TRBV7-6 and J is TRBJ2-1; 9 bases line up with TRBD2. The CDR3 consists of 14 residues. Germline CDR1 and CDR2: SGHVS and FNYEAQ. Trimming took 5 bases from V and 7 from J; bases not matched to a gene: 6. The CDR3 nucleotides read TGTGCCAGCAGCGTTAGCGGGAGCTTGAATGAGCAGTTCTTC. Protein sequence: CASSVSGSLNEQFF.

The CDR3 coding sequence is TGTGCCAGTAGTATTGGTGGCGGCCAAGAGACCCAGTACTTC. Its translation: CASSIGGGQETQYF. The chain employs TRBV19 and TRBJ2-5; D not resolved. Germline loops: CDR1 LNHDA, CDR2 SQIVND (reference sequence). CDR3 length: 14 residues. Trimming removed 3 bases from V and 1 base from J, with 9 bases in between. Full variable domain (rest looked up from reference TRBV19 and TRBJ2-5): DGGITQSPKYLFRKEGQNVTLSCEQNLNHDAMYWYRQDPGQGLRLIYYSQIVNDFQKGDIAEGYSVSREKKESFPLTVTSAQKNPTAFYLCASSIGGGQETQYFGPGTRLLVL.

CDR3 sequence reads: CASSLKAGGPYEQYF. The CDR3 nucleotides read TGCGCCAGCAGCTTGAAAGCGGGAGGGCCCTACGAGCAGTACTTC. The chain has TRBV5-1 and TRBJ2-7; 10 nucleotides match TRBD2. This CDR3 is 15 amino acids long. Trimming removed 1 base from V and 2 bases from J; junction bases left unmatched: 3. The V gene's germline CDR1 is SGHRS and CDR2 YFSETQ.

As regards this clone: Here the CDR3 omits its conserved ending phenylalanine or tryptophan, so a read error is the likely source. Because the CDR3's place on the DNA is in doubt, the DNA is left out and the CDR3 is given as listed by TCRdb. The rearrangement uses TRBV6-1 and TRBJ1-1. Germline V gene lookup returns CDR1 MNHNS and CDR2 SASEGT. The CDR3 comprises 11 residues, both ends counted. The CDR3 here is CASSEGVKGIG.

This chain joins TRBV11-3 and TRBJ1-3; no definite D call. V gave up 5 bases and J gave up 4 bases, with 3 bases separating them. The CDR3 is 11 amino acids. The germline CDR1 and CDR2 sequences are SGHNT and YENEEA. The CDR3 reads CASSQGNTIYF. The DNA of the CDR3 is TGTGCCAGCAGCCAGGGAAACACCATATATTTT.

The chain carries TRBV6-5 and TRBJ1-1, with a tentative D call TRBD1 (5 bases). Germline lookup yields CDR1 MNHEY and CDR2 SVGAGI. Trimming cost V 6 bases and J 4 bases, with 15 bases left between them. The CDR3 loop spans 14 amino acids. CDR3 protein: CASRILLGGTEAFF. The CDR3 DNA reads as TGTGCCAGCAGAATACTCCTGGGGGGCACTGAAGCTTTCTTT.

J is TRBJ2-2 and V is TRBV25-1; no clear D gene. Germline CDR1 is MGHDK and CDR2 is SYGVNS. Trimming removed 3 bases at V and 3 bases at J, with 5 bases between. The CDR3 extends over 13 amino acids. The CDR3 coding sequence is TGTGCCAGCAGTGATCCTGACACCGGGGAGCTGTTTTTT. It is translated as CASSDPDTGELFF.

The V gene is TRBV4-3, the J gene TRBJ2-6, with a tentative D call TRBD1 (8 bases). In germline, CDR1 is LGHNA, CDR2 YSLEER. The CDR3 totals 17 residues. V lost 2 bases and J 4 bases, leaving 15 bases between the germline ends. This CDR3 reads CASSQYRGGTGANVLTF. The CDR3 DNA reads TGCGCCAGCAGCCAATACAGGGGGGGGACCGGGGCCAACGTCCTGACTTTC.

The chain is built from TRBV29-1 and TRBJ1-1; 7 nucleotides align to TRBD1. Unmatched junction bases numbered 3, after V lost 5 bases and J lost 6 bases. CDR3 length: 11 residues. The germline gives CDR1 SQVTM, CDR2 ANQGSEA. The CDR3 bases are TGCAGCGTTCGGGACAGACCTGAAGCTTTCTTT. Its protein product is CSVRDRPEAFF.

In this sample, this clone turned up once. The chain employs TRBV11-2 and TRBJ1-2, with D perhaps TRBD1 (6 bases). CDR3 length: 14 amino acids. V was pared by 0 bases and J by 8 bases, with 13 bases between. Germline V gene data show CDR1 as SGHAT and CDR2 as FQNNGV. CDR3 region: CASSLEGGRSGYTF. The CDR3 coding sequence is TGTGCCAGCAGCTTAGAGGGGGGCAGATCAGGCTACACCTTC.

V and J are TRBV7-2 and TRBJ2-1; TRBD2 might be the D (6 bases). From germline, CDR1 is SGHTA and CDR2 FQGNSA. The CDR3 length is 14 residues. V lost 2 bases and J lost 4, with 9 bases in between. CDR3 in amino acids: CASSLRLGYNEQFF. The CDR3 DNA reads TGTGCCAGCAGCTTACGACTAGGGTACAATGAGCAGTTCTTC.